Below are 11 T cell receptor beta chains sequenced from a single sample in a study of CD8 T cells in ankylosing spondylitis. The study's findings and limits: Typical of ankylosing spondylitis blood, it appeared, was a TCR beta motif of roughly eight highly homologous variants.

Which antigens these TCRs recognize remains unknown. TCRdb redid the calling of the 5' RACE reads with MiXCR, one entry per CDR3 protein. The sample contains over 700,000 distinct CDR3 sequences, under 20% of which appear only once. Sequencing was carried out using blood, either unsorted or a sorted T cell fraction (not recorded which). The receptor set was obtained from a male donor with ankylosing spondylitis.

In its sample, this clonotype was seen a few times. The genes are TRBV29-1 and TRBJ1-1, with D perhaps TRBD1 (6 bases). The CDR3 length is 13 residues. V gave up 6 bases and J gave up 7 bases, with 18 bases separating them. Germline V lookup: CDR1 SQVTM, CDR2 ANQGSEA. The CDR3 reads CSVKKGNRVEAFF. In nucleotides, the CDR3 is TGCAGCGTGAAAAAGGGCAACAGGGTTGAAGCTTTCTTT.

In this sample, this clonotype turned up many times. V is TRBV20-1 and J is TRBJ2-7; 9 bases line up with TRBD2. This CDR3 comprises 15 residues. Germline values: CDR1 DFQATT, CDR2 SNEGSKA (reference sequence). The trim removed 1 base at V and 0 bases at J, leaving 4 bases unmatched. The CDR3: CSARGSGGSSYEQYF. DNA for the CDR3: TGCAGTGCTAGAGGGAGCGGGGGGAGCTCCTACGAGCAGTACTTC.

The chain uses TRBV20-1 and TRBJ2-3; 7 bases align to TRBD1. With V trimmed by 6 bases and J by 2 bases, 5 bases remained unmatched. This CDR3 is 13 amino acids long. Germline-derived CDR1 and CDR2 are DFQATT and SNEGSKA (reference sequence). This chain's CDR3 is CSAQGTATDTQYF. For the CDR3, the DNA is TGCAGTGCCCAAGGGACAGCCACAGATACGCAGTATTTT.

This chain connects TRBV20-1 to TRBJ1-2; no definite D call. CDR1 is DFQATT and CDR2 is SNEGSKA in the germline V gene (reference sequence). Trimming took off 0 bases at V and 8 bases at J, with 19 bases between the two ends. This CDR3 spans 15 amino acids. CDR3 in DNA: TGCAGTGCTAGAGATCCTCGGTTCTCCCTCCAAGGCTACACCTTC. Translation gives CSARDPRFSLQGYTF.

This chain uses TRBV7-2 with TRBJ2-5; 9 positions match TRBD1. The CDR3 is made up of 14 amino acids. Germline CDR1 reads SGHTA; CDR2 reads FQGNSA. V dropped 4 bases and J dropped 4; count of bases not matched to a gene: 4. The CDR3, as DNA: TGTGCCAGCAGCTGGACAGGGGCGGGAGAGACCCAGTACTTC. Amino acids: CASSWTGAGETQYF.

This clonotype was detected only a few times. The chain couples TRBV5-1 to TRBJ1-2; perhaps TRBD1 as D (5 bases). The CDR3 has 16 amino acids. The germline CDR1 and CDR2 sequences are SGHRS and YFSETQ. The germline V and J ends were trimmed by 0 bases and 0 bases, with 12 bases remaining between them. The CDR3 DNA reads as TGCGCCAGCAGCTTGGCCGCGGGGACTTCTAACTATGGCTACACCTTC. Protein product: CASSLAAGTSNYGYTF.

The J gene is TRBJ2-7, the V gene TRBV6-2 or TRBV6-3; TRBD1 or TRBD2 may be the D gene (6 bases each). Between the trimmed V and J ends, which lost 7 bases and 1 base, there was a span of 17 bases. CDR1 is MNHEY, CDR2 SVGEGT, per germline. The CDR3 has 15 amino acids. DNA for the CDR3: TGTGCCAGCACCCCCGGGGGCGCCGGGTCCTACGAGCAGTACTTC. Amino acids: CASTPGGAGSYEQYF.

V gene TRBV5-1 combines with J gene TRBJ2-1, with 11 nucleotides matching TRBD2. Germline V gene sequence: CDR1 SGHRS, CDR2 YFSETQ. CDR3 size: 16 residues. Losses at the gene ends were 3 bases for V and 4 bases for J; bases not matched to a gene: 6. The CDR3, as DNA: TGCGCCAGCAGCTCTCTTAGCGGGAGGGCTTACAATGAGCAGTTCTTC. Translating gives CASSSLSGRAYNEQFF.

There are a few counts of this clonotype. The V and J genes are TRBV12-3 or TRBV12-4 and TRBJ1-6; TRBD1 matches at 8 bases. J gave up 7 bases and V 3 bases, and 2 bases lay outside the gene matches. The CDR3 covers 14 residues. The chain's CDR3 is CASSFRTGNSPLHF. In nucleotides, the CDR3 is TGTGCCAGCAGTTTTCGGACAGGGAATTCACCCCTCCACTTT.

This clonotype has ten or more counts. The V call is TRBV11-2, the J call TRBJ2-1; D not certain. V was pared by 2 bases and J by 5 bases, with 7 bases between. The CDR3 is 13 residues long. From germline, CDR1 is SGHAT and CDR2 FQNNGV. CDR3 in amino acids: CASSLSSHNEQFF. The CDR3, as DNA: TGTGCCAGCAGCTTAAGTAGTCACAATGAGCAGTTCTTC.

This clonotype turned up a few times. The rearrangement joins TRBV5-1 to TRBJ2-7; D not resolved. The germline CDR1 and CDR2 sequences are SGHRS and YFSETQ. With 2 bases removed from V and 7 bases from J, the gap between germline ends came to 10 bases. This CDR3 comprises 12 residues. The CDR3 DNA reads as TGCGCCAGCAGCTTTAACCAAGGGGAGCAGTACTTC. This sequence encodes CASSFNQGEQYF.